The clone carrying this T cell receptor (beta chain) showed up just a few times. The antigen remains unidentified. This sample was included in a study of beta chain features in type 1 diabetes. The study, taken as a whole, reports: Shortening that was moderate but significant affected the TCRB CDR3s of Type 1 diabetes patients in all four CD4+ subsets. Naive, central memory and Treg TCRB repertoires seemed to resemble each other more closely in patients than they did in healthy donors.

Sorting based on CD45RO/CCR7/CD25/CD127/CD95/CD27 separated CD4+ naive, central memory, regulatory and stem cell-like memory cells. TCRB transcripts that were expressed got sequenced, as all of the isolated RNA had been reverse transcribed. The assay was immunoSEQ multiplex PCR, and TCRdb's table has in-frame clones only and misses some. The sample carries 200,000 to 300,000 clones, 11% recorded once. This CDR3 has 13 residues. CDR1 SGHDT and CDR2 YYEEEE come from the germline V gene. Trimming took 2 bases from V and 3 from J, leaving 8 bases between them. Input material: naive CD4+ T cells from blood. This clonotype was sampled from a man aged 25-45 years with type 1 diabetes. The chain couples TRBV5-6 to TRBJ2-5; tentatively, D is TRBD2 (6 bases). This CDR3 is CASSLREEETQYF. The DNA for the CDR3 is TGTGCCAGCAGCTTAAGGGAGGAAGAGACCCAGTACTTC.